This TCR beta chain is from a study of glioma-infiltrating T cells after dendritic cell vaccination. J was trimmed by 0 bases and V by 5 bases; bases with no gene match: 2. The germline V gene has CDR1 MNHEY and CDR2 SVGAGI. The CDR3 runs to 15 residues. Study-wide points: Few patients contributed both blood and tumor specimens.

This table comes from immunoSEQ multiplex PCR, and its TCRdb copy is limited to in-frame clones, with some not included. The repertoire consists of about 21,000 clones, with 70% to 80% occurring once and the leading ten covering 36%. About this clone itself: No antigen is known for it.

The receptor comes from a human donor with glioblastoma. The starting material was blood, obtained before dendritic cell vaccination. The rearrangement links TRBV6-5 to TRBJ2-5, with 11 bases aligning to TRBD2. The CDR3 spells CASSRTSGYQETQYF. In DNA, the CDR3 is TGTGCCAGCAGTCGGACTAGCGGGTACCAAGAGACCCAGTACTTC.